The clone carrying this TCR beta chain occurred once. This specimen comes from a study of Graves' ophthalmopathy and Graves' hyperthyroidism. Uncontrolled infections, pregnancy, lactation or other autoimmune diseases led to patient exclusion. Transcripts of RNA were the source for amplifying TCR beta CDR3 regions. First-round RT-PCR employed HTBI primers, with a second-round multiplex PCR after it. TCRdb analysed the multiplex PCR reads with MiXCR anew, one entry per CDR3 protein. The repertoire holds more than 1,000,000 distinct CDR3 sequences, with about two fifths as singletons. The receptor was isolated from an adult man with Graves' hyperthyroidism. The specimen was peripheral blood or thyroid tissue (not recorded which).

As DNA, the CDR3 is TGTGCCAGCAGTTTGCGGTTGTCAGGGCCCTACGAGCAGTACTTC. It yields the protein CASSLRLSGPYEQYF. The chain is built from TRBV7-9 and TRBJ2-7; D might be TRBD1 (5 bases). The CDR3 consists of 15 residues. Looked up from germline, CDR1 is SEHNR and CDR2 is FQNEAQ (reference sequence). V lost 6 bases and J 2 bases, leaving 17 bases between the germline ends.